What follows describes a single TCR beta chain. The data belong to a study of cytomegalovirus exposure and HLA in healthy donors. Primers included in the PCR were 60 Vbeta and 13 Jbeta primers. The repertoire was sequenced with immunoSEQ multiplex PCR; TCRdb's copy has only in-frame clones and lacks some. This repertoire shows 60,000 to 85,000 clones, approximately 80% found once; its top ten account for about 3.5%. The sample was PBMCs. The clonotype was recovered from a man between 35 and 55 years old in good health and CMV-seronegative.

For the CDR3, the DNA is TGCGCCAGCAGCCAAGATCTCTACGAGCAGTACTTC. Protein sequence: CASSQDLYEQYF. The V call is TRBV4-1, the J call TRBJ2-7; no reliable D call. CDR3 length: 12 residues. The V end lost 0 bases, the J end lost 3 bases, and 3 bases lay between the germline ends. The germline V gene has CDR1 MGHRA and CDR2 YSYEKL.